The clone carrying this T cell receptor beta chain was detected ten times or more. The data were taken from a study of T cells in Graves' hyperthyroidism and ophthalmopathy. The blood was taken when hyperthyroidism was first diagnosed, before any ophthalmopathy symptoms showed up. From approximately 9.1 ml of fresh peripheral blood, PBMCs were isolated. The CDR3 regions of TCR beta were amplified from RNA transcripts. During a first-round RT-PCR of the TCR CDR3, the HTBI primer set was used. One entry per CDR3 protein results from TCRdb running MiXCR on the multiplex PCR reads. Found here are 550,000 to 850,000 distinct CDR3 sequences, approximately 19% of them singletons; the top ten hold 16%. The V and J ends lost 0 bases and 2 bases respectively, with 14 bases between them. This CDR3 spans 17 amino acids. Germline V gene sequence: CDR1 PRHDT, CDR2 FYEKMQ (reference sequence).

Source material: blood. The source is a woman in her fifties or sixties with Graves' hyperthyroidism that later progressed to Graves' ophthalmopathy. The chain couples TRBV13 to TRBJ2-1; TRBD2 is a possible D gene (7 bases). CDR3 loop: CASSLGLAGATYNEQFF. CDR3 nucleotides: TGTGCCAGCAGCTTAGGTCTGGCGGGGGCCACCTACAATGAGCAGTTCTTC. Looking up the rest from reference TRBV13 and TRBJ2-1 gives the full variable domain: AAGVIQSPRHLIKEKRETATLKCYPIPRHDTVYWYQQGPGQDPQFLISFYEKMQSDKGSIPDRFSAQQFSDYHSELNMSSLELGDSALYFCASSLGLAGATYNEQFFGPGTRLTVL.